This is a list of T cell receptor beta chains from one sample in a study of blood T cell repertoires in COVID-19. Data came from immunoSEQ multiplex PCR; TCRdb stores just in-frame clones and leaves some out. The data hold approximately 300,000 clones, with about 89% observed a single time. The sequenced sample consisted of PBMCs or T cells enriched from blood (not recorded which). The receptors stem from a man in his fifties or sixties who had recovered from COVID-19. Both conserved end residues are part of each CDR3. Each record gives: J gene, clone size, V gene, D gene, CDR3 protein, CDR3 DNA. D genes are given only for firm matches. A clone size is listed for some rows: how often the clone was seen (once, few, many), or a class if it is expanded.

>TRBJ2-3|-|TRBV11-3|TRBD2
CASSLGVLAGGSSTDTQYF
TGTGCCAGCAGCTTAGGAGTGCTAGCGGGAGGATCTAGCACAGATACGCAGTATTTT
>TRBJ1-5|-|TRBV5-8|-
CASSLEGYSNQPQHF
TGTGCCAGCAGCTTGGAGGGGTATAGCAATCAGCCCCAGCATTTT
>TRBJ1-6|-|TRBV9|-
CASSSHRGTGYSPLHF
TGTGCCAGCAGCTCCCATAGAGGCACAGGGTACTCACCCCTCCACTTT
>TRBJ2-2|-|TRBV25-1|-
CASMGYLISGELFF
TGTGCCAGCATGGGCTACCTAATCTCCGGGGAGCTGTTTTTT
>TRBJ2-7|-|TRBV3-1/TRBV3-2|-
CASSQGGRLEYF
TGTGCCAGCAGCCAGGGAGGCAGGCTTGAATACTTC
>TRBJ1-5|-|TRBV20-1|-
CSASFGQRHSNQPQHF
TGCAGTGCTAGTTTCGGACAGCGGCATAGCAATCAGCCCCAGCATTTT
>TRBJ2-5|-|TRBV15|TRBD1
CATRRDREETQYF
TGTGCCACCCGACGGGACAGGGAAGAGACCCAGTACTTC
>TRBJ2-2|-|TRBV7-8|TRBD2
CASSPSAGGSTGELFF
TGTGCCAGCAGCCCCTCTGCGGGAGGAAGCACCGGGGAGCTGTTTTTT
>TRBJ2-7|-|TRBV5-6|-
CASSFAGTLSYEQYF
TGTGCCAGCAGCTTCGCCGGGACACTCTCCTACGAGCAGTACTTC
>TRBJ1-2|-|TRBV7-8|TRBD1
CASSSDRVNGYTF
TGTGCCAGCAGCTCGGACAGGGTGAACGGCTACACCTTC
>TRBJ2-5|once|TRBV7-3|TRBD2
CASAASGFTETQYF
TGTGCCAGCGCGGCTAGCGGGTTCACAGAGACCCAGTACTTC
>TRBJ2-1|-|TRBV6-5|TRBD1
CASIATGSSYNEQFF
TGTGCCAGCATCGCGACAGGGAGCTCCTACAATGAGCAGTTCTTC
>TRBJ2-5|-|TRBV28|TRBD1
CASSLPTGGIWETQYF
TGTGCCAGCAGTTTACCGACAGGGGGTATTTGGGAGACCCAGTACTTC
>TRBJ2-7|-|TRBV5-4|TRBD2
CASSAPGLAQWEQYF
TGTGCCAGCAGCGCACCGGGACTAGCGCAATGGGAGCAGTACTTC
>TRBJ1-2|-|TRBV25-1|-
CASSESIYYGYTF
TGTGCCAGCAGTGAATCTATCTACTATGGCTACACCTTC
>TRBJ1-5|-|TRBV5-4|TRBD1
CASSLVGTGDSSNQPQHF
TGTGCCAGCAGCTTGGTGGGGACAGGGGATTCAAGCAATCAGCCCCAGCATTTT
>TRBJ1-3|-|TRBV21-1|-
CASRPPSNGMGASRVFGNTIYF
TGTGCCAGCAGACCCCCATCGAACGGAATGGGGGCCTCACGTGTATTTGGAAACACCATATATTTT
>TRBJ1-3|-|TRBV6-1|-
CASSEALGLRRGNTIYF
TGTGCCAGCAGTGAAGCGCTTGGTCTCAGGCGCGGGAACACCATATATTTT
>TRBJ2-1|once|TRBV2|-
CASREGLRLGYNEQFF
TGTGCCAGCAGGGAGGGCCTAAGGTTAGGGTACAATGAGCAGTTCTTC
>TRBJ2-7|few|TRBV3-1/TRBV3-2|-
CASSQTIGDEQYF
TGTGCCAGCAGCCAAACTATAGGCGACGAGCAGTACTTC
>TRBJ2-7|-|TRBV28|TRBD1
CASSFVGGASYEQYF
TGTGCCAGCAGTTTCGTAGGGGGCGCGTCCTACGAGCAGTACTTC
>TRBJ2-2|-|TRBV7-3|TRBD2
CASSSRSGMSTGELFF
TGTGCCAGCAGCTCAAGAAGCGGGATGAGCACCGGGGAGCTGTTTTTT